Listed below are T cell receptor beta chains from one sample, sequenced in a study of OX40 agonist ivuxolimab in advanced cancers. Only in-frame clones appear in the TCRdb table, and some are missing; sequencing was by immunoSEQ multiplex PCR. The sample shows tens of thousands of clones, 80% to 90% of them seen only once. Sequencing used CD4+ or CD8+ T cells sorted from blood, obtained in a trial of the OX40 agonist ivuxolimab. The origin of the receptors is an adult with an advanced solid tumor such as melanoma, head and neck, liver or kidney cancer. Each CDR3 is given with its conserved first and last residue. Fields, in order: J gene, D gene, V gene, clone size, CDR3 DNA, CDR3 protein. D genes are given only for firm matches. Size values are once, few and many counts, or a class for expanded clones, and some rows have none.

j_gene: TRBJ2-5; d_gene: TRBD2; v_gene: TRBV5-1; abundance: once; CDR3nt: TGCGCCAGCAGCCCCACTAGCGGGATAAGAGAGACCCAGTACTTC; CDR3aa: CASSPTSGIRETQYF
j_gene: TRBJ1-1; d_gene: TRBD1; v_gene: TRBV28; abundance: -; CDR3nt: TGTGCCAGCAGTTTAGGGACAGGGAACACTGAAGCTTTCTTT; CDR3aa: CASSLGTGNTEAFF
j_gene: TRBJ2-7; d_gene: -; v_gene: TRBV27; abundance: -; CDR3nt: TGTGCCAGCCGAAAGGGTTTCGGCTACGAGCAGTACTTC; CDR3aa: CASRKGFGYEQYF
j_gene: TRBJ2-7; d_gene: -; v_gene: TRBV9; abundance: -; CDR3nt: TGTGCCAGCAGCATTAGCGCGCTCTCCTACGAGCAGTACTTC; CDR3aa: CASSISALSYEQYF
j_gene: TRBJ2-7; d_gene: -; v_gene: TRBV7-3; abundance: once; CDR3nt: TGTGCCAGCAGCTTAACGGGGGACTCCTACGAGCAGTACTTC; CDR3aa: CASSLTGDSYEQYF
j_gene: TRBJ2-7; d_gene: -; v_gene: TRBV21-1; abundance: -; CDR3nt: TGTGCCAGCAGCATATGGCGGTATACCTACGAGCAGTACTTC; CDR3aa: CASSIWRYTYEQYF
j_gene: TRBJ1-2; d_gene: TRBD1; v_gene: TRBV28; abundance: -; CDR3nt: TGTGCCAGCACGTCGACAGGGACAGACATCCGAGCCTATGGCTACACCTTC; CDR3aa: CASTSTGTDIRAYGYTF
j_gene: TRBJ2-3; d_gene: TRBD2; v_gene: TRBV2; abundance: -; CDR3nt: TGTGCCAGCACCTTTAGCGGGAGTGGGGATACGCAGTATTTT; CDR3aa: CASTFSGSGDTQYF
j_gene: TRBJ1-4; d_gene: -; v_gene: TRBV6-1; abundance: -; CDR3nt: TGTGCCAGCAGTGAACTGGACAGACTCAATGAAAAACTGTTTTTT; CDR3aa: CASSELDRLNEKLFF
j_gene: TRBJ2-5; d_gene: TRBD1; v_gene: TRBV5-4; abundance: few; CDR3nt: TGTGCCAGCAGCTTACAGGGGGTCCAAGAGACCCAGTACTTC; CDR3aa: CASSLQGVQETQYF
j_gene: TRBJ1-5; d_gene: TRBD1; v_gene: TRBV6-6; abundance: -; CDR3nt: TGTGCCAGCAAGGGAGCACAGGGGGGTCAGCCCCAGCATTTT; CDR3aa: CASKGAQGGQPQHF
j_gene: TRBJ1-2; d_gene: -; v_gene: TRBV7-9; abundance: -; CDR3nt: TGTGCCAGCAGCTTAGGAGTTGAGGGTACTAACTATGGCTACACCTTC; CDR3aa: CASSLGVEGTNYGYTF
j_gene: TRBJ2-7; d_gene: -; v_gene: TRBV5-4; abundance: -; CDR3nt: TGTGCCAGCAGCCTGGGACCGGCGGACGAGCAGTACTTC; CDR3aa: CASSLGPADEQYF
j_gene: TRBJ2-6; d_gene: -; v_gene: TRBV15; abundance: once; CDR3nt: TGTGCCACCAGCAGAGATCTCGCAATAGCGCAAAGGGCCAACGTCCTGACTTTC; CDR3aa: CATSRDLAIAQRANVLTF
j_gene: TRBJ2-7; d_gene: -; v_gene: TRBV28; abundance: -; CDR3nt: TGTGCCAGCATTGGGTGGGTCCCGTCCTACGAGCAGTACTTC; CDR3aa: CASIGWVPSYEQYF
j_gene: TRBJ1-4; d_gene: -; v_gene: TRBV7-9; abundance: -; CDR3nt: TGTGCCAGCAGTTCCTGGGACACCGCTAATGAAAAACTGTTTTTT; CDR3aa: CASSSWDTANEKLFF
j_gene: TRBJ2-1; d_gene: -; v_gene: TRBV5-6; abundance: -; CDR3nt: TGTGCCAGCAGCCGATCCGGGTCAGCCTACAATGAGCAGTTCTTC; CDR3aa: CASSRSGSAYNEQFF
j_gene: TRBJ1-1; d_gene: TRBD1; v_gene: TRBV2; abundance: -; CDR3nt: TGTGCCAGCAGTGAAGGGGAGGGGGCGAACACTGAAGCTTTCTTT; CDR3aa: CASSEGEGANTEAFF
j_gene: TRBJ2-1; d_gene: -; v_gene: TRBV5-6; abundance: -; CDR3nt: TGTGCCAGCAGCCTGCTTGGGGCTAGCTACAATGAGCAGTTCTTC; CDR3aa: CASSLLGASYNEQFF
j_gene: TRBJ2-7; d_gene: -; v_gene: TRBV5-1; abundance: -; CDR3nt: TGCGCCAGCAGCCAGGGGGGGCTTTATACCGAGCAGTACTTC; CDR3aa: CASSQGGLYTEQYF
j_gene: TRBJ2-3; d_gene: -; v_gene: TRBV5-1; abundance: -; CDR3nt: TGCGCCAGCAGCGAACTGCAAGGTGAGAGAGGTACGCAGTATTTT; CDR3aa: CASSELQGERGTQYF
j_gene: TRBJ2-7; d_gene: -; v_gene: TRBV18; abundance: -; CDR3nt: TGTGCCAGCTCACGAACTACTATTTCTCCCTACGAGCAGTACTTC; CDR3aa: CASSRTTISPYEQYF
j_gene: TRBJ2-1; d_gene: TRBD2; v_gene: TRBV18; abundance: -; CDR3nt: TGTGCCAGCTCACGACCACTAGCGGGAGGGAGGAATGAGCAGTTCTTC; CDR3aa: CASSRPLAGGRNEQFF
j_gene: TRBJ1-2; d_gene: -; v_gene: TRBV7-8; abundance: -; CDR3nt: TGTGCCAGCAGCTTAGTGGGGGCTCTTGTCGTCAGAGAGATTAACTATGGCTACACCTTC; CDR3aa: CASSLVGALVVREINYGYTF
j_gene: TRBJ1-4; d_gene: -; v_gene: TRBV2; abundance: once; CDR3nt: TGTGCCAGCTCCCGGGGGTCCCTTGCAACTAATGAAAAACTGTTTTTT; CDR3aa: CASSRGSLATNEKLFF
j_gene: TRBJ2-3; d_gene: -; v_gene: TRBV29-1; abundance: -; CDR3nt: TGCAGCGTTGTACAGGGCACAGATACGCAGTATTTT; CDR3aa: CSVVQGTDTQYF
j_gene: TRBJ2-5; d_gene: TRBD2; v_gene: TRBV27; abundance: -; CDR3nt: TGTGCCAGCAGTTCCCGTGGGAGGGGAGAGACCCAGTACTTC; CDR3aa: CASSSRGRGETQYF
j_gene: TRBJ2-5; d_gene: -; v_gene: TRBV2; abundance: -; CDR3nt: TGTGCCAGCAGTGGGGCCGGAAGCGGGCCAAGACAAGAGACCCAGTACTTC; CDR3aa: CASSGAGSGPRQETQYF
j_gene: TRBJ2-5; d_gene: -; v_gene: TRBV18; abundance: once; CDR3nt: TGTGCCAGCTCTCCGGGTCTCCAAGAGACCCAGTACTTC; CDR3aa: CASSPGLQETQYF
j_gene: TRBJ2-3; d_gene: TRBD2; v_gene: TRBV6-1; abundance: -; CDR3nt: TGTGCCAGCAGCGGACTAGCGGGGAGGTATACGCAGTATTTT; CDR3aa: CASSGLAGRYTQYF
j_gene: TRBJ2-2; d_gene: -; v_gene: TRBV29-1; abundance: few; CDR3nt: TGCAGCGTTACCGGTGTGGGGGGCGCGGAGGCCGGGGAGCTGTTTTTT; CDR3aa: CSVTGVGGAEAGELFF
j_gene: TRBJ1-2; d_gene: -; v_gene: TRBV9; abundance: -; CDR3nt: TGTGCCAGCAGCGTAGGACCCTATGGCTACACCTTC; CDR3aa: CASSVGPYGYTF
j_gene: TRBJ1-5; d_gene: -; v_gene: TRBV5-1; abundance: once; CDR3nt: TGCGCCAGCAGCTTGGGACCCAATCAGCCCCAGCATTTT; CDR3aa: CASSLGPNQPQHF
j_gene: TRBJ2-7; d_gene: -; v_gene: TRBV4-1; abundance: -; CDR3nt: TGCGCCAGCAGCCAAAGCACCTCCTACGAGCAGTACTTC; CDR3aa: CASSQSTSYEQYF
j_gene: TRBJ2-7; d_gene: -; v_gene: TRBV5-5; abundance: -; CDR3nt: TGTGCCAGCAGCCTCCGACAGACCTACGAGCAGTACTTC; CDR3aa: CASSLRQTYEQYF
j_gene: TRBJ2-3; d_gene: -; v_gene: TRBV5-1; abundance: -; CDR3nt: TGCGCCAGCAGCTTGTTGGGTGGCGCAGATACGCAGTATTTT; CDR3aa: CASSLLGGADTQYF
j_gene: TRBJ2-7; d_gene: -; v_gene: TRBV6-4; abundance: -; CDR3nt: TGTGCCAGCAGTGACGGCGCCGGGACCTTCAACGAGCAGTACTTC; CDR3aa: CASSDGAGTFNEQYF
j_gene: TRBJ1-2; d_gene: -; v_gene: TRBV2; abundance: -; CDR3nt: TGTGCCAGCAGTGAAAGTCCTCGGGGGTCCTACACCTTC; CDR3aa: CASSESPRGSYTF
j_gene: TRBJ1-3; d_gene: -; v_gene: TRBV5-6; abundance: -; CDR3nt: TGTGCCAGCAGCTTGGATCGGGATTTCTCTGGAAACACCATATATTTT; CDR3aa: CASSLDRDFSGNTIYF
j_gene: TRBJ2-5; d_gene: -; v_gene: TRBV15; abundance: -; CDR3nt: TGTGCCACCAGCAGAGATCGGGGAGAGACCCAGTACTTC; CDR3aa: CATSRDRGETQYF
j_gene: TRBJ2-3; d_gene: TRBD2; v_gene: TRBV5-1; abundance: -; CDR3nt: TGCGCCAGCAGCTTGGTCACTAGCGGGGGGGCCGCAGATACGCAGTATTTT; CDR3aa: CASSLVTSGGAADTQYF
j_gene: TRBJ2-7; d_gene: -; v_gene: TRBV29-1; abundance: -; CDR3nt: TGCAGCGCGACAGATACCTACGAGCAGTACTTC; CDR3aa: CSATDTYEQYF